Detailed here is one TCR beta chain. Germline CDR1 is MNHEY and CDR2 is SVGAGI. The CDR3 is made up of 14 amino acids. Libraries were prepared by immunoSEQ multiplex PCR; TCRdb keeps only in-frame clonotypes and omits some of them. Found here are hundreds of thousands of clones, 85% to 90% of them singletons; the top ten hold 0.0095% to 0.013%. These data are taken from a study of shared T cell receptors in the human thymus. These data were also reused for a study on human thymus T cells. That work states: Corrective cardiac operations yielded the resected thymus tissue. The authors found apparently biased V and J gene usage in thymic and blood repertoires. As related research reported, thymic repertoires overlapped highly among unrelated individuals.

V usage is TRBV6-5 and J usage is TRBJ2-5, with 10 bases aligning to TRBD1. The DNA end is a closer match to TRBJ2-7, so the J assignment may be wrong. The TCR comes from a boy under three years old with a congenital heart defect. Sequencing was performed on thymocytes. The CDR3 region is CASGRDRGPYEQYF. The CDR3 DNA reads as TGTGCCAGCGGCCGGGACAGGGGACCCTACGAGCAGTACTTC.